The clone carrying this TCR beta chain has a count of ten or more. The data were obtained in a study of molecular identifiers for immune sequencing clone quantification. Methods described previously, with TCR primers listed, were used for bulk TCR libraries. TCRdb recomputed calls from the PCR reads with MiXCR, one row per CDR3 protein. The table has some 100,000 distinct CDR3 sequences, 15% to 20% seen once. The CDR3 is 15 residues long. Germline CDR1 is MDHEN and CDR2 is SYDVKM. The V gene lost 5 bases and the J gene lost 1 base, with 13 bases spanning the gap. The chain recombines TRBV28 with TRBJ2-3; the D call may be TRBD1 or TRBD2 (5 bases each). Sequencing input: naive CD8+ T cells from blood, with Jurkat cell RNA spiked in. Subset given: FACS-sorted CD8+CD4-CCR7+CD45RA+ naive T cells. This clonotype was obtained from a human donor in good health. Some libraries in this study had Jurkat cell RNA spiked in. This CDR3 reads CASSPGEQGTDTQYF. As DNA, the CDR3 is TGTGCCAGCAGTCCCGGGGAACAGGGCACAGATACGCAGTATTTT.